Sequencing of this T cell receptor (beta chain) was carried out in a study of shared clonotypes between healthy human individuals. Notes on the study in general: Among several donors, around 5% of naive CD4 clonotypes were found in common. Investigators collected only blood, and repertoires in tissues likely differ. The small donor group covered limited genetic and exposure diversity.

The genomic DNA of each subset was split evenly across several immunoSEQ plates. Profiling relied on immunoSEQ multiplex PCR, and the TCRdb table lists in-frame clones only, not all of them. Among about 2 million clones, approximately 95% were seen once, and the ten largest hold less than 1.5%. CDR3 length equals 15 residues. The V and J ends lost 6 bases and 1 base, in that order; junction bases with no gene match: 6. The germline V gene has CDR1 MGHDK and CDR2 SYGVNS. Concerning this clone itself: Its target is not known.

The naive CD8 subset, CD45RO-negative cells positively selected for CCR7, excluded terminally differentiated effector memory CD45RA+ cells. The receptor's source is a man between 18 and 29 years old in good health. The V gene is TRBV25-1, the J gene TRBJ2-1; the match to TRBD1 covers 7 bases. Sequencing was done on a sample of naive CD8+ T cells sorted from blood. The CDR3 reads CASRDNRGSYNEQFF. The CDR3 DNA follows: TGTGCCAGCAGAGACAACAGGGGTTCCTACAATGAGCAGTTCTTC.